This T cell receptor (beta chain) was identified in a study of quantifying T cell responses using KT2 cells. Study-level background: RNA was reverse transcribed with TCR alpha and beta constant-region primers.

This clonotype was seen more than once but under ten times. The CDR3 has 12 amino acids. V shed 4 bases and J shed 4 bases, with 8 bases lying between them. In germline, CDR1 is DFQATT, CDR2 SNEGSKA (reference sequence). A single-stranded UMI oligo with SP2 sequence was ligated to cDNA 3' ends. First-round PCR used three to four cycles and beta primers RC1.1 and RC1.2 covering TRBC1 and TRBC2. Separate processing of TCR alpha and beta chains began at the second PCR. MiXCR, applied by TCRdb to the UMI-ligation and nested PCR reads, yields one record per CDR3 protein. Here the sample spans more than 55,000 distinct CDR3 sequences, roughly an eighth being singletons. The sample is PBMC spiked with counted cells of clone KT2.

The rearrangement links TRBV20-1 to TRBJ2-1; D gene ambiguous. The clonotype was recovered from a human donor. The sequenced sample consisted of PBMCs spiked with cells of the T cell clone KT2. The CDR3 is CSAIGRYNEQFF. In nucleotides, the CDR3 is TGCAGTGCTATAGGACGGTACAATGAGCAGTTCTTC.